This TCR beta chain is from a study of OX40 agonist ivuxolimab in advanced cancers. Study-level background: The patients received agonistic anti-OX40 (CD134) antibody ivuxolimab.

TCRdb's table, derived via immunoSEQ multiplex PCR, lists solely in-frame clones and lacks some. This table holds about 40,000 clones, 82% found once. The sequence came from an adult with an advanced solid tumor such as melanoma, head and neck, liver or kidney cancer. The sample consisted of CD4+ or CD8+ T cells sorted from blood, taken in a trial of the OX40 agonist ivuxolimab.

For the CDR3, the DNA is TGTGCCAGCGGCAACCGGGACAGGGTGTGGAATTCACCCCTCCACTTT. Translating it yields CASGNRDRVWNSPLHF. The chain employs TRBV27 and TRBJ1-6; 9 nucleotides align to TRBD1. The germline CDR1 and CDR2 sequences are MNHEY and SMNVEV (reference sequence). The CDR3 has 16 amino acids. V shed 8 bases and J 7 bases; nucleotides not matched to a gene: 12.